The text below deals with one TCR beta chain. What it binds is not known. This sample stems from a study of beta chain features in type 1 diabetes. General observations from the study: Within patients, naive, central memory and Treg TCRB repertoires seemed more similar than within healthy donors. TCRB rearrangement may or may not be influenced by HLA type; here this remained unresolved. Shorter TCRB CDR3s, moderately but significantly so, marked every one of the four CD4+ subsets in Type 1 diabetes patients.

The V end was cut by 2 bases, the J end by 4 bases, with 13 bases between. CDR1 and CDR2 from the germline V gene are SGHRS and YFSETQ. CDR3 length: 15 residues. The authors reverse transcribed all of the isolated RNA, so sequencing captured expressed TCRB transcripts. An average of approximately 3.6 million reads was obtained for naive, central memory and regulatory T cell samples. Libraries were prepared by immunoSEQ multiplex PCR; TCRdb keeps only in-frame clonotypes and omits some of them. The repertoire includes around 200,000 clones, less than 15% of them detected once, and approximately 0.62% sits in the top ten.

Sequencing was performed on central memory CD4+ T cells from blood. The chain is built from TRBV5-1 and TRBJ1-5; weak D call: TRBD1 (5 bases). The receptor's source is a woman between 18 and 29 years old in good health. CDR3 amino acids: CASSLAGRANQPQHF. The CDR3, as DNA: TGCGCCAGCAGCTTAGCAGGGAGGGCGAATCAGCCCCAGCATTTT.